This T cell receptor beta chain was sequenced in a study of blood T cell repertoires in COVID-19. Study information: COVID-19 samples collected from the United States, Italy and Spain covered acute and convalescent phases. Sources were T cells, B-cell-depleted T cells, or PBMCs; the material itself was cDNA or gDNA.

Germline V gives CDR1 LNHDA, CDR2 SQIVND (reference sequence). Trimming took 4 bases from V and 7 from J; bases not matched to a gene: 7. The CDR3 runs 15 residues. In the authors' workflow: Using reference gene primer amplification, nucleated cell counts were estimated. Measured with immunoSEQ multiplex PCR; TCRdb has only the in-frame clones, and not every one. The V and J calls and clone size come from that table; D and trimming were worked out from the DNA. This table holds over 150,000 clones, approximately 90% found once. The clonotype originates from a man aged 18 to 29 with acute or convalescent COVID-19. The V call is TRBV19, the J call TRBJ2-1; 10 nucleotides line up with TRBD2. The sequencing sample was made of peripheral blood. Written as DNA, the CDR3 is TGTGCCAGTAGTACAAAACCGGGACTAGCGAATGAGCAGTTCTTC. As protein: CASSTKPGLANEQFF.